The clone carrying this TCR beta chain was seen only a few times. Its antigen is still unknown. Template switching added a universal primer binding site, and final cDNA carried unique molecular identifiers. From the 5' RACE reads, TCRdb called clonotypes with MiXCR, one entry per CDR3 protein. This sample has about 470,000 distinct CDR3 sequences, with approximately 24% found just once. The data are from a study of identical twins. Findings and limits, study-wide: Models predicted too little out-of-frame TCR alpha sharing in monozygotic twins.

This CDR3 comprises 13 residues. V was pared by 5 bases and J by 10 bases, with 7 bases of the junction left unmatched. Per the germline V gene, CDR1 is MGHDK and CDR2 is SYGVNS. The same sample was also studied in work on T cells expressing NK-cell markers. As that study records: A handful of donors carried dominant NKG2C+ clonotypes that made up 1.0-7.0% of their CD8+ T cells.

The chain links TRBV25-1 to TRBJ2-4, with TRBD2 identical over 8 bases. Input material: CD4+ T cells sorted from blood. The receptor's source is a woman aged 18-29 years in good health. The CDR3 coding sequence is TGTGCCAGCAGTCTCGGGGGGGCAGGGATTCAGTACTTC. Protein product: CASSLGGAGIQYF.